Described below is a single T cell receptor beta chain sequence and its context. This sample is drawn from a study of T cell changes during pregnancy in multiple sclerosis. Germline values: CDR1 LNHDA, CDR2 SQIVND (reference sequence). The CDR3 totals 12 residues. Trimming cost V 5 bases and J 7 bases, with 11 bases left between them. Profiled with immunoSEQ multiplex PCR; TCRdb holds only in-frame clones, not every one. The data contain 90,000 to 100,000 clones, 92% of them singletons. The clonotype comes from a female donor with multiple sclerosis, enrolled in a pregnancy study. V usage is TRBV19 and J usage is TRBJ2-5; a possible D gene is TRBD1 (5 bases). Sequenced material: peripheral blood, taken in the first trimester of pregnancy. The CDR3 spells CASSSGHWTQYF. The CDR3 region has the DNA TGTGCCAGTAGTTCAGGACACTGGACCCAGTACTTC. Based on the CDR3 plus reference TRBV19 and TRBJ2-5, the full variable domain is DGGITQSPKYLFRKEGQNVTLSCEQNLNHDAMYWYRQDPGQGLRLIYYSQIVNDFQKGDIAEGYSVSREKKESFPLTVTSAQKNPTAFYLCASSSGHWTQYFGPGTRLLVL.